This T cell receptor (beta chain) comes out of a study of blood T cell repertoires in COVID-19. Whole-study context: Acute and convalescent COVID-19 samples came from the United States, Italy and Spain. T cells, B-cell-depleted T cells, or PBMCs provided the cDNA or gDNA that served as material.

This CDR3 has 15 amino acids. V lost 0 bases, J lost 3 bases, and 2 bases stayed unmatched. CDR1 MNHEY and CDR2 SVGAGI come from the germline V gene. Original analysis: Cell counts per sample came from amplifying reference gene primers. Some clones are missing from TCRdb's copy, which holds only in-frame ones; the method was immunoSEQ multiplex PCR. That table furnishes V, J and clone size, whereas the DNA furnished D and trimming. The sample holds around 290,000 clones, 80% to 90% seen once. The origin of this receptor is a woman between 50 and 59 years old who had recovered from COVID-19. Material for sequencing was peripheral blood. The J gene is TRBJ2-7, the V gene TRBV6-5; 10 bases agree with TRBD2. CDR3 bases: TGTGCCAGCAGTTACTCGAGACTAGCGGGCTACGAGCAGTACTTC. Residues: CASSYSRLAGYEQYF.